This record looks at one T cell receptor beta chain sequence and its context. These data originate in a study of blood T cell repertoires in COVID-19. At the level of the study: Samples representing acute and convalescent COVID-19 were sourced from the United States, Italy and Spain.

As originally analysed: For nucleated cells, counts were estimated from reference gene primer amplification. The data were produced by immunoSEQ multiplex PCR, yet TCRdb's version contains in-frame clones alone and is incomplete. That table furnishes V, J and clone size, whereas the DNA furnished D and trimming. The sample has about 480,000 clones, around 89% seen once. The CDR3 extends over 15 amino acids. J was trimmed by 8 bases and V by 3 bases; bases with no gene match: 10. Germline CDR1 and CDR2: SGHRS and YFSETQ. The TCR originated in a woman in her 30s with acute or convalescent COVID-19. Sequencing was carried out using peripheral blood. V and J are TRBV5-1 and TRBJ2-1, with TRBD2 matching 8 bases. CDR3 sequence: CASSSLAGGLHEQFF. The CDR3 DNA reads TGCGCCAGCAGCTCTTTGGCGGGGGGCCTCCATGAGCAGTTCTTC. The full variable domain, with the rest looked up from reference TRBV5-1 and TRBJ2-1, is KAGVTQTPRYLIKTRGQQVTLSCSPISGHRSVSWYQQTPGQGLQFLFEYFSETQRNKGNFPGRFSGRQFSNSRSEMNVSTLELGDSALYLCASSSLAGGLHEQFFGPGTRLTVL.